This entry lists 30 T cell receptor beta chains sequenced from one sample in a study of T cell therapy after organ transplantation. Using immunoSEQ multiplex PCR, the repertoire was profiled, and TCRdb retains in-frame clones only, with some absent. The data hold some 6,000 clones, with less than 80% observed a single time. These receptors lack a known antigen. Time point specified: 4-8 weeks after completion of therapy. Material: CD8+ T cells from blood, obtained after autologous CMV-specific T cell therapy. The receptors originated from a human patient who had received a solid organ transplant and had CMV disease. Some T cells may be transferred from the graft donor.

The chain joins TRBV7-9 to TRBJ2-1; D is ambiguous. The V end lost 5 bases, the J end lost 0 bases, and 11 bases lay between the germline ends. There are 15 residues in the CDR3. The germline CDR1 and CDR2 sequences are SEHNR and FQNEAQ (reference sequence). This chain's CDR3 is CASSPLVISYNEQFF. In DNA, the CDR3 is TGTGCCAGCAGCCCCTTAGTAATCTCCTACAATGAGCAGTTCTTC.

V is TRBV4-3 and J is TRBJ2-7; D may be TRBD2 (6 bases). V was pared by 2 bases and J by 0 bases, with 8 bases between. CDR3 length equals 14 residues. Per the germline V gene, CDR1 is LGHNA and CDR2 is YSLEER. The chain's CDR3 is CASSQQTSSYEQYF. Here the CDR3 DNA reads TGCGCCAGCAGCCAACAGACTAGCTCCTACGAGCAGTACTTC.

This clone appeared once. This rearrangement joins TRBV7-9 to TRBJ2-1; no clear D. Germline V lookup: CDR1 SEHNR, CDR2 FQNEAQ (reference sequence). CDR3 length equals 12 residues. V was pared by 5 bases and J by 8 bases, with 10 bases between. The CDR3 DNA reads TGTGCCAGCAGCACCGAGATTTATGAGCAGTTCTTC. Protein product: CASSTEIYEQFF.

The chain couples TRBV28 to TRBJ1-5; no firm D call. V lost 2 bases and J 0 bases, leaving 8 bases between the germline ends. This CDR3 contains 15 residues. CDR1 and CDR2 (germline): MDHEN, SYDVKM. CDR3 DNA: TGTGCCAGCAGTTTAGGGCAGCTTAGCAATCAGCCCCAGCATTTT. It specifies CASSLGQLSNQPQHF.

This chain connects TRBV9 to TRBJ2-5, with 7 bases matching TRBD1. Unmatched junction bases numbered 8, after V lost 4 bases and J lost 2 bases. The CDR3 sequence is 15 residues long. In germline, CDR1 is SGDLS, CDR2 YYNGEE. This chain's CDR3 is CASSPGTAYQETQYF. DNA for the CDR3: TGTGCCAGCAGCCCCGGGACAGCTTATCAAGAGACCCAGTACTTC.

This clone was seen a few times. V gene TRBV7-8 combines with J gene TRBJ2-7; D uncertain. Trimming shortened V by 5 bases and J by 0 bases, and 11 bases separated the two germline ends. The CDR3 spans 14 residues. Germline-derived CDR1 and CDR2 are SGHVS and FQNEAQ. CDR3 in amino acids: CASSPTHTSYEQYF. Written as DNA, the CDR3 is TGTGCCAGCAGCCCGACCCATACCTCCTACGAGCAGTACTTC.

The chain carries TRBV5-1 and TRBJ1-1; D is unclear. The CDR3 is made up of 15 amino acids. CDR1 and CDR2 from the germline V gene are SGHRS and YFSETQ. V gave up 2 bases and J gave up 2 bases, with 13 bases separating them. CDR3 bases: TGCGCCAGCAGCTTATTTACAAGTACAAACACTGAAGCTTTCTTT. It is translated as CASSLFTSTNTEAFF.

V gene TRBV29-1 combines with J gene TRBJ2-1, with D maybe TRBD1 (5 bases). Trimming removed 4 bases at V and 6 bases at J, with 13 bases between. The CDR3 sequence is 13 residues long. CDR1 is SQVTM and CDR2 is ANQGSEA in the germline V gene. The CDR3 DNA sequence: TGCAGCGTTGTAGAGACAGCCCTCAATGAGCAGTTCTTC. It translates to CSVVETALNEQFF.

This clone was detected a few times. The chain has TRBV4-2 and TRBJ1-1; 9 nucleotides line up with TRBD1. Per germline, CDR1 LGHNA and CDR2 YNFKEQ. Unmatched junction bases numbered 7, after V lost 4 bases and J lost 10 bases. CDR3 length: 13 amino acids. CDR3 amino acids: CASSPGTGIVAFF. CDR3 bases: TGTGCCAGCAGCCCCGGGACAGGGATAGTAGCTTTCTTT.

Only a few counts were recorded for this clone. The chain employs TRBV6-4 and TRBJ2-2; maybe TRBD1 (6 bases). This CDR3 comprises 15 residues. Germline values: CDR1 MRHNA, CDR2 SNTAGT. The V and J ends lost 5 bases and 2 bases respectively, with 12 bases between them. The chain's CDR3 is CASSTQGSNTGELFF. The DNA for the CDR3 is TGTGCCAGCAGTACGCAGGGGAGTAACACCGGGGAGCTGTTTTTT.

The chain carries TRBV9 and TRBJ2-3; TRBD2 aligns across 10 bases. Per germline, CDR1 SGDLS and CDR2 YYNGEE. Trimming at V came to 0 bases and at J to 0 bases, leaving 4 bases not matched to a gene. This CDR3 spans 17 amino acids. CDR3 in amino acids: CASSVGTSGTSTDTQYF. CDR3 coding DNA: TGTGCCAGCAGCGTAGGGACTAGCGGTACTAGCACAGATACGCAGTATTTT.

The genes are TRBV4-3 and TRBJ2-7; no clear D. V was trimmed by 1 base and J by 3 bases, leaving 10 bases between them. CDR3 length: 14 amino acids. Per the germline V gene, CDR1 is LGHNA and CDR2 is YSLEER. In DNA form, the CDR3 reads TGCGCCAGCAGCCAAGGCGCCACCTACTACGAGCAGTACTTC. Encoded protein: CASSQGATYYEQYF.

In its sample, this clone was seen a few times. The V and J genes are TRBV19 and TRBJ1-4; D gene uncertain. Deletions cut 3 bases from V and 6 bases from J, with 14 bases between. Germline assignment: CDR1 LNHDA and CDR2 SQIVND (reference sequence). The CDR3 totals 15 residues. CDR3 nucleotide sequence: TGTGCCAGTAGTATCGGACTTACCGGGGATGAAAAACTGTTTTTT. Amino acid sequence: CASSIGLTGDEKLFF. Together with reference TRBV19 and TRBJ1-4, the CDR3 gives the full variable domain: DGGITQSPKYLFRKEGQNVTLSCEQNLNHDAMYWYRQDPGQGLRLIYYSQIVNDFQKGDIAEGYSVSREKKESFPLTVTSAQKNPTAFYLCASSIGLTGDEKLFFGSGTQLSVL.

This clone was observed a handful of times. The chain combines TRBV9 with TRBJ2-5; 16 nucleotides agree with TRBD2. Germline lookup yields CDR1 SGDLS and CDR2 YYNGEE. Germline trimming cut 5 bases from V and 5 bases from J; bases unmatched to any gene: 9. The CDR3 consists of 17 residues. In DNA, the CDR3 is TGTGCCAGCAGTGCTGGGACTAGCGGGAGGGGCTTGGAGACCCAGTACTTC. It specifies CASSAGTSGRGLETQYF.

The chain joins TRBV7-9 to TRBJ1-2; tentatively, D is TRBD1 (6 bases). This CDR3 has 15 residues. V lost 4 bases and J lost 4, with 16 bases in between. In germline, CDR1 is SEHNR, CDR2 FQNEAQ (reference sequence). CDR3 region: CASSWRTDFSYGYTF. The CDR3 DNA sequence: TGTGCCAGCAGCTGGCGGACAGACTTCTCCTATGGCTACACCTTC.

The rearrangement uses TRBV5-1 and TRBJ2-7; D not resolved. The length of the CDR3 is 14 residues. The V end was cut by 2 bases, the J end by 4 bases, with 13 bases between. Germline CDR1 SGHRS, CDR2 YFSETQ. CDR3 region: CASSFRNREYEQYF. The CDR3 DNA sequence: TGCGCCAGCAGCTTTAGGAACAGAGAATACGAGCAGTACTTC. Full variable domain (remainder filled in from reference TRBV5-1 and TRBJ2-7): KAGVTQTPRYLIKTRGQQVTLSCSPISGHRSVSWYQQTPGQGLQFLFEYFSETQRNKGNFPGRFSGRQFSNSRSEMNVSTLELGDSALYLCASSFRNREYEQYFGPGTRLTVT.

This clone was detected only a few times. The rearrangement uses TRBV5-1 and TRBJ1-2; no reliable D call. Germline assignment: CDR1 SGHRS and CDR2 YFSETQ. The ends were cut back, 0 bases at V and 4 bases at J, with 10 bases in the middle. The CDR3 has 14 residues. The CDR3 coding sequence is TGCGCCAGCAGCTTGGTCGGCGGTTCCTATGGCTACACCTTC. As protein: CASSLVGGSYGYTF. Using reference TRBV5-1 and TRBJ1-2 for the parts outside the CDR3, the full variable domain is KAGVTQTPRYLIKTRGQQVTLSCSPISGHRSVSWYQQTPGQGLQFLFEYFSETQRNKGNFPGRFSGRQFSNSRSEMNVSTLELGDSALYLCASSLVGGSYGYTFGSGTRLTVV.

The V call is TRBV18, the J call TRBJ2-3; D is uncertain. This CDR3 is built from 12 residues. In germline, CDR1 is KGHSH, CDR2 LQKENI. The ends were cut back, 0 bases at V and 4 bases at J, with 2 bases in the middle. CDR3 loop: CASSPPPDTQYF. The CDR3, as DNA: TGTGCCAGCTCACCACCGCCAGATACGCAGTATTTT.

The chain combines TRBV6-5 with TRBJ2-1; D remains unclear. CDR3 length: 12 residues. The germline V and J ends were trimmed by 5 bases and 8 bases, with 10 bases remaining between them. The germline V gene encodes CDR1 MNHEY and CDR2 SVGAGI. CDR3 DNA sequence: TGTGCCAGCAGTATGTTAGGAGATGAGCAGTTCTTC. Translating gives CASSMLGDEQFF.

The chain recombines TRBV7-2 with TRBJ2-7; D gene ambiguous. The V gene lost 5 bases and the J gene lost 0 bases, with 5 bases spanning the gap. Germline V gene lookup returns CDR1 SGHTA and CDR2 FQGNSA. The length of the CDR3 is 12 residues. CDR3 sequence: CASSHPSYEQYF. CDR3 sequence (DNA): TGTGCCAGCAGCCATCCCTCCTACGAGCAGTACTTC.

This clone appeared a single time. V and J are TRBV4-3 and TRBJ1-2; D uncertain. Looked up from germline, CDR1 is LGHNA and CDR2 is YSLEER. The CDR3 is made up of 15 amino acids. V was cut by 2 bases and J by 0 bases, with 10 bases left in between. The CDR3 DNA reads as TGCGCCAGCAGCCAAACAGCAGAAGCTAACTATGGCTACACCTTC. It codes for CASSQTAEANYGYTF.

This chain uses TRBV19 with TRBJ2-2; 14 bases are a match to TRBD2. Germline loops: CDR1 LNHDA, CDR2 SQIVND (reference sequence). This CDR3 has 18 amino acids. J was trimmed by 4 bases and V by 5 bases; bases with no gene match: 9. This CDR3 is CASSGPGTSGRGTGELFF. CDR3 in DNA: TGTGCCAGTAGTGGTCCCGGGACTAGCGGGAGAGGCACCGGGGAGCTGTTTTTT.

Turning to this clone: A much larger clone sits a single nucleotide away, making a read error possible. The chain uses TRBV7-9 and TRBJ2-7; D unresolved. V gave up 8 bases and J gave up 4 bases, with 3 bases separating them. The CDR3 contains 9 residues. Germline CDR1 and CDR2: SEHNR and FQNEAQ (reference sequence). The CDR3 DNA sequence: TGTGCCAGCGGTTACGAGCAGTACTTC. Its translation is CASGYEQYF. Variable domain in full (rest from reference TRBV7-9 and TRBJ2-7): DTGVSQNPRHKITKRGQNVTFRCDPISEHNRLYWYRQTLGQGPEFLTYFQNEAQLEKSRLLSDRFSAERPKGSFSTLEIQRTEQGDSAMYLCASGYEQYFGPGTRLTVT.

The chain combines TRBV11-2 with TRBJ2-5, with a tentative D call TRBD2 (5 bases). The V gene lost 6 bases and the J gene lost 2 bases, with 13 bases spanning the gap. Germline V gene sequence: CDR1 SGHAT, CDR2 FQNNGV. The CDR3 is 14 amino acids. In nucleotides, the CDR3 is TGTGCCAGCAGGAAGAGTCGGGGACAAGAGACCCAGTACTTC. Translated: CASRKSRGQETQYF.

The chain recombines TRBV5-1 with TRBJ2-7; D is uncertain. V lost 5 bases and J lost 2, with 11 bases in between. Germline V lookup: CDR1 SGHRS, CDR2 YFSETQ. This CDR3 has 13 amino acids. CDR3 DNA sequence: TGCGCCAGCAGGGTAAGGGAAGCCTACGAGCAGTACTTC. The encoded protein is CASRVREAYEQYF. Using reference TRBV5-1 and TRBJ2-7 for the parts outside the CDR3, the full variable domain is KAGVTQTPRYLIKTRGQQVTLSCSPISGHRSVSWYQQTPGQGLQFLFEYFSETQRNKGNFPGRFSGRQFSNSRSEMNVSTLELGDSALYLCASRVREAYEQYFGPGTRLTVT.

V usage is TRBV6-5 and J usage is TRBJ2-7, with D tentatively TRBD1 (5 bases). Germline CDR1 is MNHEY and CDR2 is SVGAGI. This CDR3 contains 16 residues. Trimming took 2 bases from V and 0 from J, leaving 14 bases between them. The CDR3 nucleotides are TGTGCCAGCAGTTACCCATTAAACGACAGCTCCTACGAGCAGTACTTC. This sequence encodes CASSYPLNDSSYEQYF.

In this sample, this clone turned up a few times. Here the CDR3 reads CASSFGTSGGNEQYF. DNA of the CDR3: TGTGCCAGCAGCTTTGGTACTAGCGGTGGAAATGAGCAGTACTTC. The chain uses TRBV5-4 and TRBJ2-7; 8 bases are shared with TRBD2. Germline V gene sequence: CDR1 SGHNT, CDR2 YYREEE (reference sequence). The CDR3 contains 15 residues. The junction had 11 bases not matched to a gene; V was cut back by 2 bases and J by 7 bases.

The chain combines TRBV7-9 with TRBJ2-5; D might be TRBD1 (5 bases). The ends were cut back, 5 bases at V and 3 bases at J, with 13 bases in the middle. Germline V gene sequence: CDR1 SEHNR, CDR2 FQNEAQ (reference sequence). The CDR3 has 14 amino acids. CDR3 coding DNA: TGTGCCAGCAGCCCAAGGACCAGGGAAGAGACCCAGTACTTC. Translating gives CASSPRTREETQYF.

The chain couples TRBV13 to TRBJ2-1, with 7 bases matching TRBD2. Germline CDR1 PRHDT, CDR2 FYEKMQ (reference sequence). The CDR3 has 17 residues. V lost 0 bases to trimming and J lost 2 bases; unmatched junction nucleotides: 7. Here the CDR3 reads CASSLGLGLAAYNEQFF. The CDR3 DNA follows: TGTGCCAGCAGCTTAGGCCTGGGGCTAGCGGCCTACAATGAGCAGTTCTTC.

The rearrangement joins TRBV9 to TRBJ1-3, with D possibly TRBD1 on 6 matching bases. The CDR3 runs to 16 residues. V gave up 5 bases and J gave up 0 bases, with 15 bases separating them. Germline CDR1 is SGDLS and CDR2 is YYNGEE. CDR3 amino acids: CASSNSRGVSGNTIYF. DNA of the CDR3: TGTGCCAGCAGTAATAGTAGGGGGGTCTCTGGAAACACCATATATTTT.